A single sample gave rise to the 7 T cell receptor beta chains below, sequenced in a study of regulatory T cells in long-lasting Graves disease. Time point defined: persistent/refractory GD, antithyroid drugs over 5 years with positive TRAb. The TCR library used RNA extracted from PBMCs. The TCR beta library used iRepertoire HTBI primers with Arm-PCR amplification of CDR3. TCRdb itself ran the multiplex PCR reads through MiXCR, one entry per CDR3 protein. Of approximately 380,000 distinct CDR3 sequences listed, under 25% are singletons. Here the sequenced sample was peripheral blood mononuclear cells (PBMCs), taken when the disease was refractory, from a patient treated with antithyroid drugs. These receptor sequences come from a female donor with Graves disease.

The chain is built from TRBV2 and TRBJ1-6; D gene ambiguous. With 4 bases removed from V and 10 bases from J, the gap between germline ends came to 11 bases. Germline V gives CDR1 SNHLY, CDR2 FYNNEI. This CDR3 has 13 residues. The CDR3 bases are TGTGCCAGCAGTGCCCTCTCGGAGTCACCCCTCCACTTT. Its translation: CASSALSESPLHF.

This clonotype was observed at least ten times. The chain couples TRBV6-1 to TRBJ2-2; D is ambiguous. Looked up from germline, CDR1 is MNHNS and CDR2 is SASEGT. V was trimmed by 3 bases and J by 5 bases, leaving 4 bases between them. The CDR3 covers 12 residues. CDR3 sequence: CASSERTGELFF. In DNA, the CDR3 is TGTGCCAGCAGTGAGAGAACCGGGGAGCTGTTTTTT.

The CDR3 sequence is CASSTKKGTGGYGYTF. The CDR3 region has the DNA TGTGCCAGTAGTACCAAAAAAGGGACAGGGGGCTATGGCTACACCTTC. V and J are TRBV19 and TRBJ1-2, with 11 bases fitting TRBD1. The germline V gene has CDR1 LNHDA and CDR2 SQIVND (reference sequence). This CDR3 region has 16 residues. V lost 4 bases and J lost 4; bases outside the gene matches: 8.

This clonotype was picked up a small number of times. V gene TRBV10-2 combines with J gene TRBJ1-6; D is unresolved. The germline gives CDR1 WSHSY, CDR2 SAAADI. Trimming shortened V by 3 bases and J by 6 bases, and 12 bases separated the two germline ends. The CDR3 consists of 15 residues. The CDR3 region is CASSELPSGNSPLHF. The CDR3 nucleotides read TGCGCCAGCAGTGAACTACCGTCTGGTAATTCACCCCTCCACTTT.

In its sample, this clonotype was seen many times. V is TRBV3-1 and J is TRBJ2-5; D gene unclear. Germline loops: CDR1 LGHDT, CDR2 YNNKEL (reference sequence). V lost 3 bases, J lost 5 bases, and 4 bases lay in between. The CDR3 is 11 amino acids. CDR3 sequence reads: CASSQMETQYF. In nucleotides, the CDR3 is TGTGCCAGCAGCCAGATGGAGACCCAGTACTTC.

This clonotype was detected a few times. This rearrangement joins TRBV20-1 to TRBJ1-5, with D tentatively TRBD1 (6 bases). The CDR3 has 16 amino acids. Trimming cost V 6 bases and J 4 bases, with 22 bases left between them. Germline V gene data show CDR1 as DFQATT and CDR2 as SNEGSKA (reference sequence). The CDR3 protein is CSASINRDILNQPQHF. The CDR3 DNA sequence: TGCAGTGCCTCAATAAATCGGGACATCCTTAATCAGCCCCAGCATTTT.

The chain couples TRBV20-1 to TRBJ1-2; 10 bases are a match to TRBD1. V trimming: 4 bases; J trimming: 4 bases; junction bases outside the gene matches: 9. CDR3 length equals 15 residues. Per germline, CDR1 DFQATT and CDR2 SNEGSKA (reference sequence). DNA of the CDR3: TGCAGTGCTATACCCCGAGACAGGGGGCTCTATGGCTACACCTTC. As protein: CSAIPRDRGLYGYTF.